What follows is one TCR beta chain and its context. The antigen remains undetermined. Profiled with immunoSEQ multiplex PCR; TCRdb holds only in-frame clones, not every one. The repertoire shows approximately 41,000 clones; the top ten hold 7% to 8.5%. The data were taken from a study of T cells in women clearing cervical HPV infection. Study overall: Cases were women with histologically confirmed HPV16-related CIN3 or worse, including a couple of invasive cancers.

Study results and caveats: CIN3+ cases had significantly higher TCR repertoire richness than controls, but evenness did not differ.

Material for sequencing was blood buffy coat. This receptor was identified in a woman between 18 and 69 years old with a cervical HPV16 infection that either progressed to CIN3+ or cleared (not recorded which).

Incomplete CDR3 DNA: TGTGCCAGTAGTCACGCAGGGTTGAACACTGAA. This translates into CASSHAGLNTE. The complete CDR3 protein is CASSHAGLNTEAFF. This chain links TRBV19 with TRBJ1-1, with D possibly being TRBD1 (5 bases). The DNA ends 3 residues before the CDR3 does, and the rest of the CDR3 is filled in from the germline J gene. CDR1 is LNHDA, CDR2 SQIVND, per germline (reference sequence). The CDR3 consists of 14 residues. The ends were cut back, 5 bases at V and 0 bases at J, with 10 bases in the middle.